This record concerns one T cell receptor (beta chain) sequence. This entry belongs to a study of OX40 agonist ivuxolimab in advanced cancers. TCRdb's table, derived via immunoSEQ multiplex PCR, lists solely in-frame clones and lacks some. The repertoire consists of about 100,000 clones, with about 96% occurring once and the leading ten covering about 2.1%. Trimming took off 8 bases at V and 5 bases at J, with 14 bases between the two ends. Germline assignment: CDR1 LNHDA and CDR2 SQIVND (reference sequence). The CDR3 consists of 13 residues. This receptor was obtained from an adult with an advanced solid tumor such as melanoma, head and neck, liver or kidney cancer. V and J are TRBV19 and TRBJ2-3; no clear D gene. The source was CD4+ or CD8+ T cells sorted from blood, collected in a trial of the OX40 agonist ivuxolimab. The DNA of the CDR3 is TGTGCCAGTGTTGACCCTGCGGAAGATACGCAGTATTTT. Its protein product is CASVDPAEDTQYF.